Following are 11 T cell receptor beta chains from one sample sequenced in a study of T cells in Graves' hyperthyroidism and ophthalmopathy. The investigators amplified TCR beta CDR3 regions from RNA transcripts. The primer set for the first-round RT-PCR of the TCR CDR3 was HTBI. TCRdb processed the multiplex PCR reads anew with MiXCR; each CDR3 protein has one entry. Altogether hundreds of thousands of distinct CDR3 sequences are present, about 15% being singletons, with the ten largest covering roughly an eighth. Specimen: blood. Every receptor here comes from a woman in her fifties or sixties with Graves' ophthalmopathy.

CDR3: CASSVVMAGGSDEQYF. The DNA for the CDR3 is TGTGCCAGCAGCGTAGTAATGGCGGGAGGGTCCGACGAGCAGTACTTC. This chain joins TRBV9 and TRBJ2-7, with TRBD2 matching 9 bases. Trimming at V came to 0 bases and at J to 5 bases, leaving 9 bases not matched to a gene. Germline V lookup: CDR1 SGDLS, CDR2 YYNGEE. This CDR3 has 16 residues.

In its sample, this clonotype was seen many times. The chain links TRBV2 to TRBJ1-5; D not certain. Trimming stripped 1 base from V and 4 bases from J, with 8 bases between. This CDR3 comprises 14 residues. Germline CDR1 and CDR2: SNHLY and FYNNEI. CDR3 DNA sequence: TGTGCCAGCAGTGAAGACTTCCCGAATCAGCCCCAGCATTTT. It translates to CASSEDFPNQPQHF.

Regarding this clonotype: This sequence may be a read error, since a much larger clone differs from it by one base. This chain links TRBV30 with TRBJ2-4; D unresolved. Germline V gene lookup returns CDR1 GTSNPN and CDR2 SVGIG (reference sequence). V lost 2 bases and J lost 5, with 16 bases in between. This CDR3 contains 15 residues. CDR3 nucleotide sequence: TGTGCCTGGAGTTTAGGGTCTTCGGCCGAAAACATTCAGTACTTC. This codes for CAWSLGSSAENIQYF.

Points on this clonotype: One end of the junction varies from germline; a read error may be responsible. The rearrangement joins TRBV5-5 to TRBJ2-5; 8 bases are a match to TRBD2. The length of the CDR3 is 14 residues. CDR1 and CDR2 from the germline V gene are SGHKS and YYEKEE (reference sequence). The chain's CDR3 is CASSRPGGGETQYF. CDR3 coding DNA: TGCGCCAGCAGCCGCCCCGGGGGGGGTGAGACCCAGTACTTC.

The chain joins TRBV6-4 to TRBJ2-4, with TRBD1 as a possible D gene (6 bases). Germline lookup yields CDR1 MRHNA and CDR2 SNTAGT. The V gene lost 3 bases and the J gene lost 1 base, with 13 bases spanning the gap. This CDR3 has 16 residues. CDR3 DNA sequence: TGTGCCAGCAGTGAGACGCCCACAGGGGCCAAAAACATTCAGTACTTC. This gives the protein CASSETPTGAKNIQYF.

This clonotype appeared many times. V is TRBV6-2 or TRBV6-3 and J is TRBJ2-7; TRBD2 might be the D (6 bases). The length of the CDR3 is 14 residues. Germline V lookup: CDR1 MNHEY, CDR2 SVGEGT. With 5 bases removed from V and 2 bases from J, the gap between germline ends came to 13 bases. CDR3 nucleotides: TGTGCCAGCAGTCTGTTAGCGGATACCTACGAGCAGTACTTC. Amino acid sequence: CASSLLADTYEQYF.

In its sample, this clonotype was seen many times. The chain recombines TRBV5-1 with TRBJ2-1; 13 bases agree with TRBD2. This CDR3 has 18 residues. Germline V gene lookup returns CDR1 SGHRS and CDR2 YFSETQ. V was clipped by 0 bases and J by 6 bases; unmatched bases: 9. CDR3 DNA: TGCGCCAGCAGCTTGGGACTAGCGGGAGGCCCTACCTCCAATGAGCAGTTCTTC. Amino acid sequence: CASSLGLAGGPTSNEQFF.

This clonotype was counted many times. This sequence joins TRBV15 and TRBJ2-5; 9 nucleotides align to TRBD1. This CDR3 region has 14 residues. J lost 4 bases, V lost 5 bases, and 5 bases had no gene match. CDR1 is LNHNV and CDR2 is YYDKDF in the germline V gene (reference sequence). CDR3 amino acids: CATSPGTGTETQYF. DNA for the CDR3: TGTGCCACCAGCCCCGGGACAGGGACAGAGACCCAGTACTTC.

This clonotype has at least ten counts. This chain connects TRBV27 to TRBJ2-3; TRBD1 aligns across 8 bases. V was pared by 7 bases and J by 2 bases, with 8 bases of the junction left unmatched. This CDR3 contains 15 residues. Germline-derived CDR1 and CDR2 are MNHEY and SMNVEV (reference sequence). The CDR3 region has the DNA TGTGCCAGCACTCTACAGGGGGTGTCCACAGATACGCAGTATTTT. Translating gives CASTLQGVSTDTQYF.

The chain uses TRBV20-1 and TRBJ1-2; D not resolved. In germline, CDR1 is DFQATT, CDR2 SNEGSKA (reference sequence). Trimming shortened V by 2 bases and J by 4 bases, and 8 bases separated the two germline ends. The CDR3 extends over 12 amino acids. CDR3 coding DNA: TGCAGTGCTAGACCGACCAGCTATGGCTACACCTTC. Its protein is CSARPTSYGYTF.

At least ten counts were recorded for this clonotype. The gene calls are TRBV7-9 and TRBJ2-1; 9 bases align to TRBD2. Germline CDR1 is SEHNR and CDR2 is FQNEAQ (reference sequence). Germline trimming cut 2 bases from V and 7 bases from J; bases unmatched to any gene: 6. The CDR3 is made up of 15 amino acids. In nucleotides, the CDR3 is TGTGCCAGCAGCTTACCAGCGGGAGGAGGAAATGAGCAGTTCTTC. Residues: CASSLPAGGGNEQFF.